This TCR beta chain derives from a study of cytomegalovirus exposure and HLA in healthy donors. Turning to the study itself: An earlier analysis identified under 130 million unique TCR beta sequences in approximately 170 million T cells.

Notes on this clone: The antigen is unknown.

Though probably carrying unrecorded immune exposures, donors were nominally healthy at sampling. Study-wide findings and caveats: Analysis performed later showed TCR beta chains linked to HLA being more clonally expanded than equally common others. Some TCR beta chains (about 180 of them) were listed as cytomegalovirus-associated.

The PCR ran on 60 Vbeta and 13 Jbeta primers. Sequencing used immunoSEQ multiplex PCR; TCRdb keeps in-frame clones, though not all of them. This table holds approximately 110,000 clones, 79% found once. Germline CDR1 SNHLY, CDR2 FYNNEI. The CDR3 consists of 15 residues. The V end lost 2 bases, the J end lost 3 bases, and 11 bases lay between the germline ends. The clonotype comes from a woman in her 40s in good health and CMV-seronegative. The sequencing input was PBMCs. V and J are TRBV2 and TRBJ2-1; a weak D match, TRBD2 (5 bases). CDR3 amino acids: CASSEQAANYNEQFF. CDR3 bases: TGTGCCAGCAGTGAACAAGCGGCCAACTACAATGAGCAGTTCTTC. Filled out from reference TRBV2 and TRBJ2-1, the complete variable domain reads EPEVTQTPSHQVTQMGQEVILRCVPISNHLYFYWYRQILGQKVEFLVSFYNNEISEKSEIFDDQFSVERPDGSNFTLKIRSTKLEDSAMYFCASSEQAANYNEQFFGPGTRLTVL.